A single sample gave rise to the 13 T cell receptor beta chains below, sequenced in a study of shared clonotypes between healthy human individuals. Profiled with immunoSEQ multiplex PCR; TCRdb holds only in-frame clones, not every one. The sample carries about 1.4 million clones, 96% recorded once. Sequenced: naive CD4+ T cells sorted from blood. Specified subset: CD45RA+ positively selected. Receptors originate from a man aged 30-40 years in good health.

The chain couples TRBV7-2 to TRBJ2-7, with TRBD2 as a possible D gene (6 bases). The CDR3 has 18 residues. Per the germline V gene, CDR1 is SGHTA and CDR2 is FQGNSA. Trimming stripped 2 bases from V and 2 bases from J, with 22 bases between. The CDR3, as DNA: TGTGCCAGCAGCTTAATGTGGCGCGCGGGGAACCGTACCTACGAGCAGTACTTC. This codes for CASSLMWRAGNRTYEQYF. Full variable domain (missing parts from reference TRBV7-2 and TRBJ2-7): GAGVSQSPSNKVTEKGKDVELRCDPISGHTALYWYRQSLGQGLEFLIYFQGNSAPDKSGLPSDRFSAERTGGSVSTLTIQRTQQEDSAVYLCASSLMWRAGNRTYEQYFGPGTRLTVT.

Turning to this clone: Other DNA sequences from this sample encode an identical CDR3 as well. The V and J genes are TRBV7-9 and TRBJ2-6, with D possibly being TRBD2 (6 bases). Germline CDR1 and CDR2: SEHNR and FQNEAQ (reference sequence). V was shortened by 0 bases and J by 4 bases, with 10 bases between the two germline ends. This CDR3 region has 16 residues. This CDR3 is CASSLAGGTGANVLTF. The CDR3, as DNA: TGTGCCAGCAGCTTAGCTGGGGGGACCGGGGCCAACGTCCTGACTTTC.

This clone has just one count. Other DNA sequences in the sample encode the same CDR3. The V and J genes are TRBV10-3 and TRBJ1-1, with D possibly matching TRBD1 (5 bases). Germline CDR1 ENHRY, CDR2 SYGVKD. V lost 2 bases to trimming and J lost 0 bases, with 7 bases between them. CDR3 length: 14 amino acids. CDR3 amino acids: CAISEGQLNTEAFF. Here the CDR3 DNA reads TGTGCCATCAGTGAGGGACAACTGAACACTGAAGCTTTCTTT.

CDR3 protein: CASSLRAGHEQYF. The DNA of the CDR3 is TGTGCCAGCAGCTTACGGGCAGGGCACGAGCAGTACTTC. The V call is TRBV7-2, the J call TRBJ2-7, with a tentative D call TRBD1 (5 bases). V was cut by 2 bases and J by 5 bases, with 10 bases left in between. The length of the CDR3 is 13 residues. CDR1 and CDR2 from the germline V gene are SGHTA and FQGNSA.

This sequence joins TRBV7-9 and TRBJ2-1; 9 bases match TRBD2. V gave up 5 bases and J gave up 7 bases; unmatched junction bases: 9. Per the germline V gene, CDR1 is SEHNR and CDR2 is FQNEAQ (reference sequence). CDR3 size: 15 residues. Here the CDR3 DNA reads TGTGCCAGCAGCCGAGAGGCGGGAGGGGTGAATGAGCAGTTCTTC. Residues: CASSREAGGVNEQFF.

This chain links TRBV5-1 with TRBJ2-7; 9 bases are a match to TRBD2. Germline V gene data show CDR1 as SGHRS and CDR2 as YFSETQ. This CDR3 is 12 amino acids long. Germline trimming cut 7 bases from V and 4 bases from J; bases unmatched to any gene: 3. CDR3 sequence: CASSSGKYEQYF. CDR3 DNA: TGCGCCAGCTCTAGCGGGAAATACGAGCAGTACTTC.

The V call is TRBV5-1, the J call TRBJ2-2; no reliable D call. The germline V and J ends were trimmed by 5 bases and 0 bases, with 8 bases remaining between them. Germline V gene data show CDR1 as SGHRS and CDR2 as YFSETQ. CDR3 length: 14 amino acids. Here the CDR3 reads CASRVIANTGELFF. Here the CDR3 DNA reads TGCGCCAGCAGAGTTATCGCGAACACCGGGGAGCTGTTTTTT.

CDR3 sequence: CASSIAASYEQYF. The DNA for the CDR3 is TGTGCCAGTAGTATAGCGGCTTCCTACGAGCAGTACTTC. The chain couples TRBV6-6 to TRBJ2-7; D perhaps matches TRBD2 (6 bases). CDR3 length equals 13 residues. V lost 9 bases to trimming and J lost 1 base, with 13 bases between them. Germline values: CDR1 MNHNY, CDR2 SVGAGI (reference sequence).

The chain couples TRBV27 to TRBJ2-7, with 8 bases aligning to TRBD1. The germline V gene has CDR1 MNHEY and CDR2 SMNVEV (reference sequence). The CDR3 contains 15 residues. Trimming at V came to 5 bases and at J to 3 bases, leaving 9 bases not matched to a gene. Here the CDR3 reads CASSPRDRLIYEQYF. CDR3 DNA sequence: TGTGCCAGCAGTCCACGGGACAGGCTTATCTACGAGCAGTACTTC.

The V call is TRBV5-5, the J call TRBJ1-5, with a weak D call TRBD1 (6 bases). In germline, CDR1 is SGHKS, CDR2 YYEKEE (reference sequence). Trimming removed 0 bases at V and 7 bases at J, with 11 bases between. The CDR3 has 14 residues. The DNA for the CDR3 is TGTGCCAGCAGCTTGGGGGCAGGGGTCCAGCCCCAGCATTTT. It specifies CASSLGAGVQPQHF.

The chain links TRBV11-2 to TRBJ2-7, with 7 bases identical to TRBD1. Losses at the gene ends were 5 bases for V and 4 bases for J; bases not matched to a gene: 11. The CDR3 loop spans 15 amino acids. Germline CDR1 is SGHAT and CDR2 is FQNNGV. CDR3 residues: CASSTYRDRDYEQYF. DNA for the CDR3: TGTGCCAGCAGCACATACCGGGACAGAGATTACGAGCAGTACTTC.

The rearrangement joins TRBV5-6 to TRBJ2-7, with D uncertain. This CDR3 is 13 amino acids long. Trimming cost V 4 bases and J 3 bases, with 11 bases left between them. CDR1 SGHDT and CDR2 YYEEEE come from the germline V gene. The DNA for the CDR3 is TGTGCCAGCAGCCCTGGCGTGTTCTACGAGCAGTACTTC. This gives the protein CASSPGVFYEQYF. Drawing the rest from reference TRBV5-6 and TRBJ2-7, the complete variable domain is DAGVTQSPTHLIKTRGQQVTLRCSPKSGHDTVSWYQQALGQGPQFIFQYYEEEERQRGNFPDRFSGHQFPNYSSELNVNALLLGDSALYLCASSPGVFYEQYFGPGTRLTVT.

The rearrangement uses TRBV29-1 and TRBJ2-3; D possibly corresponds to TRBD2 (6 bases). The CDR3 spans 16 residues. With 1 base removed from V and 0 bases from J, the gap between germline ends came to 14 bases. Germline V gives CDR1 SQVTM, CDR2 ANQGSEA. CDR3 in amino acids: CSVEGTRDRSTDTQYF. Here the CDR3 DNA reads TGCAGCGTTGAAGGGACGCGGGACCGTAGCACAGATACGCAGTATTTT.